These 10 T cell receptor beta chains were sequenced from one sample in a study of blood T cell repertoires in COVID-19 (dated by TCRdb to 2020 to 2021). Libraries were built with the immunoSEQ multiplex PCR assay. TCRdb re-hosts the immuneACCESS table, in-frame sequences only. Its copies lack some clones; in the studies checked, an unresolved V gene accounts for under half of them, and the cause for the rest is not known. The sample has 220,000 or so clones on record, roughly 89% of them singletons. The biggest ten clones account for approximately 6.8% of the sample. The sequencing input was PBMCs or T cells enriched from blood (not recorded which). The receptors here all came from a woman in her thirties or forties who had recovered from COVID-19.

The CDR3 sequence is CASSPRLRGTDTQYF. As DNA, the CDR3 is TGTGCCAGCTCACCACGTCTGCGGGGAACAGATACGCAGTATTTT. The chain links TRBV18 to TRBJ2-3; D is possibly TRBD2 (6 bases). V was shortened by 1 base and J by 3 bases, with 11 bases between the two germline ends. Germline values: CDR1 KGHSH, CDR2 LQKENI. CDR3 length: 15 residues.

The gene calls are TRBV11-3 and TRBJ1-4, with D possibly matching TRBD1 (5 bases). The CDR3 is 14 amino acids. Trimming removed 5 bases from V and 8 bases from J, with 15 bases in between. Germline CDR1 is SGHNT and CDR2 is YENEEA. CDR3 nucleotide sequence: TGTGCCAGCAGCCGAGTCGGGGGAGGGGAAAAACTGTTTTTT. Amino acid sequence: CASSRVGGGEKLFF.

The chain employs TRBV3-1 (or the pseudogene TRBV3-2) and TRBJ1-2, with D possibly matching TRBD1 (5 bases). There are 14 residues in the CDR3. CDR1 is LGHDT and CDR2 is YNNKEL in the germline V gene (reference sequence). Trimming removed 4 bases from V and 5 bases from J, with 14 bases in between. The CDR3 region has the DNA TGTGCCAGCAGCCGCCCGACAGTGCGATATGGCTACACCTTC. It translates to CASSRPTVRYGYTF.

The chain carries TRBV20-1 and TRBJ1-5; a possible D gene is TRBD1 (6 bases). The germline CDR1 and CDR2 sequences are DFQATT and SNEGSKA (reference sequence). The ends were cut back, 3 bases at V and 2 bases at J, with 14 bases in the middle. The length of the CDR3 is 15 residues. The DNA of the CDR3 is TGCAGTGCTAGTCAGGGGAGAATGGGCAATCAGCCCCAGCATTTT. Translation gives CSASQGRMGNQPQHF.

The chain carries TRBV5-1 and TRBJ1-5; D unclear. Germline V lookup: CDR1 SGHRS, CDR2 YFSETQ. The CDR3 sequence is 13 residues long. Trimming took off 0 bases at V and 4 bases at J, with 5 bases between the two ends. CDR3 sequence (DNA): TGCGCCAGCAGCTTGGCGGGGAATCAGCCCCAGCATTTT. Translated: CASSLAGNQPQHF.

V is TRBV7-9 and J is TRBJ2-1; D is possibly TRBD2 (6 bases). The length of the CDR3 is 14 residues. Germline V gives CDR1 SEHNR, CDR2 FQNEAQ (reference sequence). V was clipped by 5 bases and J by 6 bases, with 14 bases between them. The DNA for the CDR3 is TGTGCCAGCAGCCAAGGACTACGAGTCAATGAGCAGTTCTTC. Its protein product is CASSQGLRVNEQFF.

V usage is TRBV19 and J usage is TRBJ2-5; tentative D call: TRBD1 (7 bases). There are 14 residues in the CDR3. The V gene's germline CDR1 is LNHDA and CDR2 SQIVND (reference sequence). The V end was cut by 10 bases, the J end by 1 base, with 16 bases between. The CDR3 region is CATGGTASQETQYF. DNA for the CDR3: TGTGCCACCGGAGGGACAGCCAGCCAAGAGACCCAGTACTTC.

This clone showed up just once. V and J are TRBV4-1 and TRBJ2-2; D call uncertain. Trimming removed 0 bases from V and 2 bases from J, with 7 bases in between. Looked up from germline, CDR1 is MGHRA and CDR2 is YSYEKL. This CDR3 contains 15 residues. The CDR3 coding sequence is TGCGCCAGCAGCCAAGATGGGCGAAACACCGGGGAGCTGTTTTTT. This gives the protein CASSQDGRNTGELFF.

This clone was found many times. J is TRBJ2-7 and V is TRBV7-9; 9 bases align to TRBD2. This CDR3 is 14 amino acids long. Unmatched junction bases numbered 5, after V lost 3 bases and J lost 5 bases. Germline V gene lookup returns CDR1 SEHNR and CDR2 FQNEAQ (reference sequence). The DNA for the CDR3 is TGTGCCAGCAGCTTCGGGACTAGCTTCGACGAGCAGTACTTC. As protein: CASSFGTSFDEQYF. Full variable domain (rest looked up from reference TRBV7-9 and TRBJ2-7): DTGVSQNPRHKITKRGQNVTFRCDPISEHNRLYWYRQTLGQGPEFLTYFQNEAQLEKSRLLSDRFSAERPKGSFSTLEIQRTEQGDSAMYLCASSFGTSFDEQYFGPGTRLTVT.

V and J are TRBV11-2 and TRBJ2-3; TRBD2 matches at 9 bases. The CDR3 has 15 amino acids. V dropped 4 bases and J dropped 7; count of bases not matched to a gene: 9. Germline V gives CDR1 SGHAT, CDR2 FQNNGV. This CDR3 is CASSYVAGAGNTQYF. The CDR3 DNA is TGTGCCAGCAGCTATGTAGCGGGAGCAGGGAATACGCAGTATTTT.